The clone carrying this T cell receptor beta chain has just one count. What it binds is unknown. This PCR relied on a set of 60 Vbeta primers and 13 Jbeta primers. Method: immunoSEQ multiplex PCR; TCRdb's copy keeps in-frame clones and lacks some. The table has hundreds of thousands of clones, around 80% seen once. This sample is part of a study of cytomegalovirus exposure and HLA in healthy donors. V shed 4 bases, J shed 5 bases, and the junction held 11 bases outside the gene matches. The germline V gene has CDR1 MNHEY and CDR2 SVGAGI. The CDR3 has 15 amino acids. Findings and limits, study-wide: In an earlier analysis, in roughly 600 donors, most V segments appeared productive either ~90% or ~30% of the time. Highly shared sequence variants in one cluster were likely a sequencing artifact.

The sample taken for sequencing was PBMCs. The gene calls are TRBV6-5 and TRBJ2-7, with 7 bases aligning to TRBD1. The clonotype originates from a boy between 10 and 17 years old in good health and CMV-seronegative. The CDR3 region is CASSSSLPTGHEQYF. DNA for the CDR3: TGTGCCAGCAGTTCCTCCTTACCGACAGGGCACGAGCAGTACTTC.